Each of the 21 T cell receptor beta chains below was sequenced from the same sample in a study of shared clonotypes between healthy human individuals. Using immunoSEQ multiplex PCR, the repertoire was profiled, and TCRdb retains in-frame clones only, with some absent. This table holds about 460,000 clones, approximately 77% found once. Sequenced input: PBMCs. Receptors were obtained from a woman aged 40 to 50 in good health. Some clones in this sample may be carry-over from other donors' samples.

A few counts support this clone. The rearrangement uses TRBV7-2 and TRBJ1-2, with D maybe TRBD1 (5 bases). Deletions cut 2 bases from V and 6 bases from J, with 10 bases between. This CDR3 has 13 amino acids. In germline, CDR1 is SGHTA, CDR2 FQGNSA. CDR3 sequence (DNA): TGTGCCAGCAGCTTAATCGGGGCGCATGGCTACACCTTC. Encoded protein: CASSLIGAHGYTF.

The chain joins TRBV10-3 to TRBJ2-5; no definite D call. Deletions cut 3 bases from V and 1 base from J, with 12 bases between. The CDR3 runs to 15 residues. Germline loops: CDR1 ENHRY, CDR2 SYGVKD. The CDR3 DNA is TGTGCCATCAGTGATCCCGCTAGGGCCCAAGAGACCCAGTACTTC. This translates into CAISDPARAQETQYF.

This chain joins TRBV2 and TRBJ1-5, with 7 bases lining up with TRBD1. This CDR3 contains 15 residues. CDR1 is SNHLY, CDR2 FYNNEI, per germline. The V gene end was trimmed by 4 bases and the J gene end by 3 bases; junction bases not matched to a gene: 6. CDR3 sequence: CASSAGTEINQPQHF. The CDR3 DNA reads as TGTGCCAGCAGTGCCGGGACAGAAATCAATCAGCCCCAGCATTTT.

This chain links TRBV6-5 with TRBJ1-4; TRBD1 agrees at 9 bases. Trimming cost V 5 bases and J 10 bases; bases outside gene matches: 11. This CDR3 is built from 15 residues. Looked up from germline, CDR1 is MNHEY and CDR2 is SVGAGI. CDR3 region: CASSGLGQGGGKLFF. CDR3 nucleotide sequence: TGTGCCAGCAGTGGGCTGGGACAGGGTGGGGGAAAACTGTTTTTT.

V is TRBV11-2 and J is TRBJ2-3, with no clear D. V was cut by 0 bases and J by 3 bases, with 7 bases left in between. Germline assignment: CDR1 SGHAT and CDR2 FQNNGV. This CDR3 is built from 14 residues. DNA of the CDR3: TGTGCCAGCAGCTTAGATGTTGGGACAGATACGCAGTATTTT. As protein: CASSLDVGTDTQYF.

The chain has TRBV5-4 and TRBJ2-1; 7 bases are a match to TRBD1. The CDR3 length is 15 residues. The germline V gene has CDR1 SGHNT and CDR2 YYREEE (reference sequence). The V gene end was trimmed by 2 bases and the J gene end by 6 bases; junction bases not matched to a gene: 8. The CDR3 loop reads CASSLRGGSGNEQFF. CDR3 nucleotide sequence: TGTGCCAGCAGCTTAAGAGGGGGCAGCGGCAATGAGCAGTTCTTC.

Comments on this clone: This sequence may be a read error, since a much larger clone differs from it by one base. The chain carries TRBV7-7 and TRBJ2-2, with a tentative D call TRBD2 (5 bases). Germline CDR1 SSHAT, CDR2 FNYEAQ (reference sequence). The V and J ends lost 2 bases and 3 bases respectively, with 13 bases between them. The length of the CDR3 is 16 residues. The CDR3 sequence is CASSLTGNSDTGELFF. The CDR3, as DNA: TGTGCCAGCAGCTTAACGGGGAACTCTGACACCGGGGAGCTGTTTTTT.

The chain is built from TRBV29-1 and TRBJ1-2; D is perhaps TRBD1 (5 bases). CDR3 size: 14 residues. Trimming stripped 1 base from V and 6 bases from J, with 15 bases between. Germline V gene data show CDR1 as SQVTM and CDR2 as ANQGSEA. CDR3 loop: CSVEGAQGLDGYTF. The CDR3 DNA reads as TGCAGCGTTGAAGGGGCGCAGGGACTAGATGGCTACACCTTC.

This clone has just one count. The chain couples TRBV7-2 to TRBJ2-3; 12 nucleotides align to TRBD2. The CDR3 sequence is 16 residues long. Germline CDR1 SGHTA, CDR2 FQGNSA. With V trimmed by 1 base and J by 1 base, 0 bases remained unmatched. CDR3 DNA: TGTGCCAGCAGCTTAGGGACTAGCGGGGGCACAGATACGCAGTATTTT. Translated, it gives CASSLGTSGGTDTQYF.

The chain carries TRBV18 and TRBJ1-5; D remains unclear. The CDR3 has 13 amino acids. The germline V gene has CDR1 KGHSH and CDR2 LQKENI. Trimming shortened V by 6 bases and J by 0 bases, and 6 bases separated the two germline ends. Here the CDR3 reads CASSSASNQPQHF. DNA for the CDR3: TGTGCCAGCTCGTCCGCTAGCAATCAGCCCCAGCATTTT.

V usage is TRBV28 and J usage is TRBJ2-1; D not resolved. Germline CDR1 MDHEN, CDR2 SYDVKM. CDR3 length: 13 residues. The V end was cut by 6 bases, the J end by 2 bases, with 8 bases between. In DNA, the CDR3 is TGTGCCAGCAGGGCACCGACCTACAATGAGCAGTTCTTC. This encodes CASRAPTYNEQFF.

A word on this clone: A far larger clone is just one base off, so this is likely a read error. Other DNA sequences in the sample encode the same CDR3. CDR3 protein: CASSFVGAGTEAFF. The CDR3 bases are TGTGCCAGCAGCTTCGTGGGCGCGGGCACTGAGGCTTTCTTT. V is TRBV7-9 and J is TRBJ1-1; D is uncertain. The CDR3 totals 14 residues. Germline CDR1 and CDR2: SEHNR and FQNEAQ (reference sequence).

The genes are TRBV4-1 and TRBJ2-6, with TRBD1 matching over 7 bases. Germline trimming cut 4 bases from V and 0 bases from J; bases unmatched to any gene: 6. CDR1 and CDR2 from the germline V gene are MGHRA and YSYEKL. This CDR3 is built from 17 residues. As DNA, the CDR3 is TGCGCCAGCAGCCCTCGACAGGGTGTCTCTGGGGCCAACGTCCTGACTTTC. This codes for CASSPRQGVSGANVLTF.

The chain is built from TRBV9 and TRBJ2-1; no reliable D call. V gave up 4 bases and J gave up 0 bases, with 14 bases separating them. The V gene's germline CDR1 is SGDLS and CDR2 YYNGEE. This CDR3 is 16 amino acids long. CDR3 region: CASSFSPLTSYNEQFF. The DNA for the CDR3 is TGTGCCAGCAGCTTCAGTCCACTAACCTCCTACAATGAGCAGTTCTTC.

The sample holds one count of this clone. Other nucleotide sequences from this sample produce the same CDR3. The chain carries TRBV30 and TRBJ1-1; D is unclear. Trimming took 2 bases from V and 2 from J, leaving 9 bases between them. Germline CDR1 reads GTSNPN; CDR2 reads SVGIG (reference sequence). CDR3 length equals 13 residues. The CDR3 spells CAWSYSGNTEAFF. The CDR3 DNA sequence: TGTGCCTGGAGTTACTCGGGAAACACTGAAGCTTTCTTT.

A remark on this clone: With a far larger clone one base away, a read error is the likely cause. This chain links TRBV30 with TRBJ2-7, with 9 bases matching TRBD2. The CDR3 loop spans 14 amino acids. Per germline, CDR1 GTSNPN and CDR2 SVGIG (reference sequence). V was clipped by 3 bases and J by 5 bases; unmatched bases: 8. CDR3 nucleotides: TGTGCCTGGAGGCCCTGGCGGGAGGGCCACGAGCAGTACTTC. It encodes CAWRPWREGHEQYF.

Note on this clone: This likely came from a read error, as a far larger clone is one base away. The chain combines TRBV5-1 with TRBJ1-2; tentative D call: TRBD1 (6 bases). The CDR3 is made up of 15 amino acids. The germline CDR1 and CDR2 sequences are SGHRS and YFSETQ. CDR3 sequence (DNA): TGCACCAGCAGTCCGTTGGGCGCAGGGGTTTACGGCTACACCTTC. This gives the protein CTSSPLGAGVYGYTF.

Turning to this clone: A read error is possible here, since a much larger clone lies one base away. The rearrangement links TRBV19 to TRBJ2-5; 8 bases are a match to TRBD2. V lost 7 bases, J lost 5 bases, and 12 bases stayed unmatched. In germline, CDR1 is LNHDA, CDR2 SQIVND (reference sequence). CDR3 length: 15 residues. This CDR3 reads CASMGAGDASETQYF. The CDR3 DNA follows: TGTGCCAGTATGGGAGCGGGAGATGCCTCGGAGACCCAGTACTTC.

The chain employs TRBV28 and TRBJ1-4; no clear D gene. Germline CDR1 MDHEN, CDR2 SYDVKM. Between the trimmed V and J ends, which lost 6 bases and 3 bases, there was a span of 11 bases. CDR3 length: 14 residues. The CDR3 spells CASSPRWANEKLFF. DNA for the CDR3: TGTGCCAGCAGCCCTCGGTGGGCTAATGAAAAACTGTTTTTT.

The chain is built from TRBV19 and TRBJ1-1; D is unresolved. The length of the CDR3 is 12 residues. Per germline, CDR1 LNHDA and CDR2 SQIVND (reference sequence). Between the trimmed V and J ends, which lost 5 bases and 1 base, there was a span of 5 bases. The CDR3 here is CASSPTNTEAFF. CDR3 DNA sequence: TGTGCCAGTAGTCCGACGAACACTGAAGCTTTCTTT.

This rearrangement joins TRBV28 to TRBJ2-7; D may be TRBD1 or TRBD2 (5 bases each). This CDR3 has 15 amino acids. In germline, CDR1 is MDHEN, CDR2 SYDVKM. V lost 5 bases to trimming and J lost 1 base, with 15 bases between them. The CDR3 DNA reads as TGTGCCAGCAGTCGGGACCTCACCCAGTCCTACGAGCAGTACTTC. Its translation is CASSRDLTQSYEQYF.